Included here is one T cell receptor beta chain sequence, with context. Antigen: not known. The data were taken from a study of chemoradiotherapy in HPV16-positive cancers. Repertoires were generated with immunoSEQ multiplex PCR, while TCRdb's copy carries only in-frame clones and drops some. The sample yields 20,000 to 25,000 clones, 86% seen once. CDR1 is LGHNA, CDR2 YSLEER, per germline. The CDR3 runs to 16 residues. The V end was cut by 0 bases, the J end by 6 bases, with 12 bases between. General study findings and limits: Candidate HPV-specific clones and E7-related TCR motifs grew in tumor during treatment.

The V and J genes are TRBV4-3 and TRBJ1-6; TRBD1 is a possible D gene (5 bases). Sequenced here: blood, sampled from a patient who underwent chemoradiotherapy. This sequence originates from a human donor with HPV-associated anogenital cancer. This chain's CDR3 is CASSQDWGVTNSPLHF. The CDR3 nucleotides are TGCGCCAGCAGCCAAGATTGGGGGGTAACTAATTCACCCCTCCACTTT.